The 28 T cell receptor beta chains below all came from one sample that was sequenced in a study of CD4 T cell repertoires and nickel. A single record per CDR3 protein comes from TCRdb applying MiXCR to the RT-PCR reads. The data contain about 230 distinct CDR3 sequences, 45% to 50% of them singletons. What was sequenced was CD4+ T cells from blood, not recorded whether cultured. These receptors were collected from a human donor in a nickel allergy study, with or without nickel allergy (not recorded which). It is not recorded whether this sample comes from one donor or several.

The CDR3 region has the DNA TGTGCCAGCAGCTTTTTCTCTGGGGCCAGAGGAGAGACCCAGTACTTC. It translates to CASSFFSGARGETQYF. The chain is built from TRBV7-3 and TRBJ2-5, with a tentative D call TRBD1 (5 bases). The CDR3 runs 16 residues. Between the trimmed V and J ends, which lost 3 bases and 4 bases, there was a span of 18 bases. Germline CDR1 and CDR2: SGHTA and FQGTGA.

The chain carries TRBV5-4 and TRBJ2-1; 7 nucleotides line up with TRBD2. The trim removed 0 bases at V and 3 bases at J, leaving 6 bases unmatched. In germline, CDR1 is SGHNT, CDR2 YYREEE (reference sequence). The CDR3 totals 16 residues. In DNA form, the CDR3 reads TGTGCCAGCAGCTTGGCCCAGCGGGGATTCTACAATGAGCAGTTCTTC. Its translation is CASSLAQRGFYNEQFF.

This clonotype was seen a few times. V and J are TRBV5-1 and TRBJ1-1; weak D call: TRBD1 (6 bases). This CDR3 is built from 15 residues. CDR1 is SGHRS and CDR2 is YFSETQ in the germline V gene. Trimming cost V 3 bases and J 1 base, with 13 bases left between them. The CDR3 coding sequence is TGCGCCAGCAGCTCCCAGGTACAGGGGAACACTGAAGCTTTCTTT. This gives the protein CASSSQVQGNTEAFF.

This clonotype has a handful of counts. The rearrangement links TRBV5-6 to TRBJ2-6, with no clear D. Germline V gene sequence: CDR1 SGHDT, CDR2 YYEEEE. This CDR3 is built from 18 residues. V lost 4 bases and J lost 4, with 21 bases in between. For the CDR3, the DNA is TGTGCCAGCAGCCCATCGACCGTTACCTCGATCGGGGCCAACGTCCTGACTTTC. It codes for CASSPSTVTSIGANVLTF.

The chain carries TRBV29-1 and TRBJ1-1; a possible D gene is TRBD1 (5 bases). Deletions cut 0 bases from V and 0 bases from J, with 8 bases between. This CDR3 is built from 14 residues. The germline V gene encodes CDR1 SQVTM and CDR2 ANQGSEA. The CDR3 DNA reads as TGCAGCGTTGAAGATCGCAGGGTGAACACTGAAGCTTTCTTT. It encodes CSVEDRRVNTEAFF. The whole variable domain, remainder taken from reference TRBV29-1 and TRBJ1-1, is SAVISQKPSRDICQRGTSLTIQCQVDSQVTMMFWYRQQPGQSLTLIATANQGSEATYESGFVIDKFPISRPNLTFSTLTVSNMSPEDSSIYLCSVEDRRVNTEAFFGQGTRLTVV.

The chain combines TRBV20-1 with TRBJ2-5; unclear D gene. V lost 0 bases and J lost 5, with 13 bases in between. CDR3 length: 14 amino acids. Germline-derived CDR1 and CDR2 are DFQATT and SNEGSKA (reference sequence). The chain's CDR3 is CSARDFGLWETQYF. The CDR3 bases are TGCAGTGCTAGAGATTTTGGGCTTTGGGAGACCCAGTACTTC.

This clonotype is categorized as hyperexpanded. This chain connects TRBV5-1 to TRBJ1-1; D gene unclear. Germline V gene lookup returns CDR1 SGHRS and CDR2 YFSETQ. V lost 6 bases, J lost 0 bases, and 12 bases lay in between. The CDR3 length is 14 residues. The CDR3 spells CASMAERMNTEAFF. The DNA of the CDR3 is TGCGCCAGCATGGCGGAGAGGATGAACACTGAAGCTTTCTTT.

The rearrangement joins TRBV7-8 to TRBJ1-1; D remains unclear. V shed 1 base and J shed 2 bases, with 11 bases lying between them. This CDR3 comprises 15 residues. The germline gives CDR1 SGHVS, CDR2 FQNEAQ. In nucleotides, the CDR3 is TGTGCCAGCAGCTTAGGTGCAGGCTACAACACTGAAGCTTTCTTT. Protein: CASSLGAGYNTEAFF.

The chain has TRBV29-1 and TRBJ2-7; D gene uncertain. Germline CDR1 and CDR2: SQVTM and ANQGSEA. Trimming removed 4 bases from V and 3 bases from J, with 13 bases in between. The CDR3 runs 13 residues. The CDR3 DNA reads as TGCAGCGTTGTCGGGTCAGTCTACTACGAGCAGTACTTC. Its protein product is CSVVGSVYYEQYF.

This clonotype was recorded once. V gene TRBV5-1 combines with J gene TRBJ2-3, with D perhaps TRBD2 (6 bases). The CDR3 consists of 14 residues. The ends were cut back, 4 bases at V and 0 bases at J, with 9 bases in the middle. Germline values: CDR1 SGHRS, CDR2 YFSETQ. The CDR3 DNA is TGCGCCAGCAGCATTGGGACTAGCACAGATACGCAGTATTTT. Translated, it gives CASSIGTSTDTQYF.

The chain links TRBV7-2 to TRBJ1-5; D is unclear. V was clipped by 1 base and J by 0 bases, with 10 bases between them. The CDR3 sequence is 16 residues long. Germline loops: CDR1 SGHTA, CDR2 FQGNSA. CDR3 region: CASSLGGGVSNQPQHF. The CDR3 DNA follows: TGTGCCAGCAGCTTAGGAGGCGGCGTTAGCAATCAGCCCCAGCATTTT.

The rearrangement uses TRBV29-1 and TRBJ2-5; D is unclear. Germline V CDR1 and CDR2: SQVTM, ANQGSEA. With 3 bases removed from V and 2 bases from J, the gap between germline ends came to 10 bases. This CDR3 region has 13 residues. The CDR3 here is CSVEGWEQETQYF. The CDR3 DNA is TGCAGCGTTGAGGGCTGGGAACAAGAGACCCAGTACTTC.

CDR3 nucleotide sequence: TGTGCCAGCAGCTTGGAGGGGGGCAGGGGAGGGCGTGAAGCTTTCTTT. This gives the protein CASSLEGGRGGREAFF. V is TRBV5-4 and J is TRBJ1-1, with D possibly matching TRBD1 (6 bases). Germline CDR1 SGHNT, CDR2 YYREEE (reference sequence). CDR3 length: 16 residues. V shed 0 bases and J shed 7 bases, with 19 bases lying between them.

This clonotype is categorized as hyperexpanded. V and J are TRBV12-3 or TRBV12-4 and TRBJ1-2; no clear D gene. This CDR3 contains 12 residues. Trimming took 5 bases from V and 4 from J, leaving 8 bases between them. The CDR3 protein is CASSPNTYGYTF. The CDR3 DNA is TGTGCCAGCAGTCCAAACACCTATGGCTACACCTTC.

This clonotype appeared a few times. This chain joins TRBV5-6 and TRBJ1-1, with no clear D. CDR1 and CDR2 from the germline V gene are SGHDT and YYEEEE. This CDR3 is built from 13 residues. With 4 bases removed from V and 1 base from J, the gap between germline ends came to 8 bases. The CDR3 DNA is TGTGCCAGCAGCCTCAGGAAGAACACTGAAGCTTTCTTT. Translating gives CASSLRKNTEAFF.

The J gene is TRBJ2-3, the V gene TRBV20-1; D may be TRBD1 or TRBD2 (5 bases each). The CDR3 has 15 residues. V lost 1 base to trimming and J lost 4 bases, with 15 bases between them. Per the germline V gene, CDR1 is DFQATT and CDR2 is SNEGSKA (reference sequence). The CDR3 coding sequence is TGCAGTGCTAGAGTGGGGGAGTACGGGGCAGATACGCAGTATTTT. Encoded protein: CSARVGEYGADTQYF.

This clonotype is categorized as hyperexpanded. This sequence joins TRBV18 and TRBJ1-1; D unresolved. This CDR3 spans 16 amino acids. Germline CDR1 reads KGHSH; CDR2 reads LQKENI. The ends were cut back, 3 bases at V and 0 bases at J, with 14 bases in the middle. Written as DNA, the CDR3 is TGTGCCAGCTCACCGGGTCCTACCAACTTGAACACTGAAGCTTTCTTT. This sequence encodes CASSPGPTNLNTEAFF.

This clonotype appeared a single time. This rearrangement joins TRBV12-3 or TRBV12-4 to TRBJ2-6; D possibly corresponds to TRBD1 (6 bases). V was cut by 6 bases and J by 4 bases, with 16 bases left in between. The CDR3 covers 16 residues. This CDR3 is CASRLSGVSGANVLTF. DNA of the CDR3: TGTGCCAGCAGGCTTTCAGGGGTTTCGGGGGCCAACGTCCTGACTTTC.

CDR3 DNA sequence: TGTGCCAGCAGTTACTCTCGGGGGCCCTCGGCTAACAATGAGCAGTTCTTC. Translated: CASSYSRGPSANNEQFF. This rearrangement joins TRBV6-5 to TRBJ2-1, with D perhaps TRBD1 or TRBD2 (6 bases each). The CDR3 has 17 amino acids. CDR1 is MNHEY and CDR2 is SVGAGI in the germline V gene. Trimming pared 0 bases from V and 5 bases from J, leaving 17 bases between.

The rearrangement uses TRBV14 and TRBJ1-1; D is ambiguous. The CDR3 spans 14 residues. Germline V lookup: CDR1 SGHDN, CDR2 FVKESK. V lost 1 base and J 0 bases, leaving 6 bases between the germline ends. CDR3 DNA: TGTGCCAGCAGCCAAGCCGGCATGAACACTGAAGCTTTCTTT. Translated, it gives CASSQAGMNTEAFF.

This chain connects TRBV6-5 to TRBJ1-1, with a weak D call TRBD1 (6 bases). The V end was cut by 0 bases, the J end by 1 base, with 15 bases between. From germline, CDR1 is MNHEY and CDR2 SVGAGI. The CDR3 length is 17 residues. Written as DNA, the CDR3 is TGTGCCAGCAGTTACTCCCGGGGGGGCGCAACGAACACTGAAGCTTTCTTT. Amino acids: CASSYSRGGATNTEAFF.

This chain joins TRBV7-9 and TRBJ2-3, with D possibly TRBD2 on 6 matching bases. CDR3 length: 14 residues. CDR1 is SEHNR, CDR2 FQNEAQ, per germline (reference sequence). Trimming pared 3 bases from V and 4 bases from J, leaving 11 bases between. In DNA form, the CDR3 reads TGTGCCAGCAGCTTGACCGGGGGATCAGATACGCAGTATTTT. Amino acid sequence: CASSLTGGSDTQYF. The full variable domain, rest sourced from reference TRBV7-9 and TRBJ2-3, is DTGVSQNPRHKITKRGQNVTFRCDPISEHNRLYWYRQTLGQGPEFLTYFQNEAQLEKSRLLSDRFSAERPKGSFSTLEIQRTEQGDSAMYLCASSLTGGSDTQYFGPGTRLTVL.

This clonotype was counted a few times. The chain combines TRBV6-6 with TRBJ1-5; perhaps TRBD1 as D (6 bases). CDR1 is MNHNY, CDR2 SVGAGI, per germline (reference sequence). V was pared by 2 bases and J by 5 bases, with 13 bases between. This CDR3 is 15 amino acids long. CDR3 amino acids: CASSYPQSGDQPQHF. Here the CDR3 DNA reads TGTGCCAGCAGTTACCCGCAGTCAGGGGATCAGCCCCAGCATTTT.

This clonotype is categorized as hyperexpanded. The V and J genes are TRBV5-6 and TRBJ2-3; D not certain. The CDR3 is 14 residues long. V lost 0 bases and J lost 1, with 6 bases in between. The V gene's germline CDR1 is SGHDT and CDR2 YYEEEE. CDR3 sequence: CASSLVRGTDTQYF. The CDR3 nucleotides are TGTGCCAGCAGCTTGGTCCGGGGCACAGATACGCAGTATTTT.

The chain recombines TRBV19 with TRBJ2-3; 7 bases line up with TRBD1. There are 15 residues in the CDR3. J lost 2 bases, V lost 6 bases, and 8 bases had no gene match. The V gene's germline CDR1 is LNHDA and CDR2 SQIVND (reference sequence). As DNA, the CDR3 is TGTGCCAGTAGCCGGGACAGCCTACTCACAGATACGCAGTATTTT. This gives the protein CASSRDSLLTDTQYF.

J is TRBJ2-6 and V is TRBV12-3 or TRBV12-4; D remains unclear. Trimming left V 6 bases short and J 0 bases short, with 6 bases between. The CDR3 runs to 14 residues. DNA for the CDR3: TGTGCCAGCAGATTAAGCTCTGGGGCCAACGTCCTGACTTTC. This sequence encodes CASRLSSGANVLTF.

The chain couples TRBV12-3 or TRBV12-4 to TRBJ2-1, with D unclear. The germline V and J ends were trimmed by 6 bases and 12 bases, with 12 bases remaining between them. The CDR3 sequence is 11 residues long. The CDR3 protein is CASRGFMGQFF. CDR3 DNA sequence: TGTGCCAGCAGGGGGTTTATGGGGCAGTTCTTC.

This rearrangement joins TRBV4-2 to TRBJ1-6; 10 bases align to TRBD1. The J segment lost 11 bases and the V segment lost 7 bases, leaving 8 bases of the junction unmatched. This CDR3 region has 14 residues. Germline V gene lookup returns CDR1 LGHNA and CDR2 YNFKEQ. The CDR3 sequence: CASTTGQGGPPLHF. DNA of the CDR3: TGTGCCAGCACCACCGGACAGGGGGGACCACCCCTCCACTTT.